The present entry profiles one TCR beta chain with its context. No antigen is known for it. Within one base of it there is no much larger clone, and no base qualities were kept. The CDR3 runs 14 amino acids, cysteine and phenylalanine included. The DNA shown is the 42-base CDR3, in frame from base 1. V and J lose 0 bases and 8 bases, and a span of 11 bases separates them. The germline V gene sets CDR1 to SGHVS and CDR2 to FNYEAQ. These data belong to a study of shared clonotypes between healthy human individuals (TCRdb year 2020). For context, the study as a whole: Two women and a few men aged 18 to 49 years were included in the cohort. For each donor, three plates each were used for CD4 naive and CD4 memory, two plates were used for CD8 naive, and one plate was used for CD8 memory. To estimate repertoire size and how much clonotype sharing occurs between individuals, the study deeply sequenced the blood TCR repertoires of several healthy adults. To increase sequencing depth and limit assay-specific biases, TCR repertoire library preparation and sequencing were carried out by different laboratories using diverse techniques. Leukapheresis yielded between about 0.85 and 9 billion PBMCs per donor. Study-wide findings and limitations: Sampling was restricted to blood, and TCR repertoires in tissue are likely to differ from TCR repertoires in blood. Rarefaction of sorted-subset datasets indicated incomplete sequencing despite the large sequencing depth. Pairwise subsampling indicated that sequencing depth was expected to affect the degree of clonotype sharing among donors. The small number of donors limited the genetic and exposure-history diversity represented. Higher generation probabilities were observed for clonotypes shared by all four sorted-subset donors than for non-shared clonotypes. When a few donors were compared, the shared fraction of clonotypes was approximately 5% for naive CD4, about 4% for naive CD8, 2% to 2.5% for memory CD4, and 0.4% for memory CD8. Naive subsets generally had larger estimated clonotype richness than memory subsets did.

CD8 naive samples were CD45RO-negative cells positively selected for CCR7, giving a CD45RA+CCR7+ population that excluded TemRA cells. The donors were healthy, HIV-negative adults with no recently reported acute infections or vaccinations. Only Caucasian adults living in Nashville, Tennessee, USA were represented among the donors. Blood was collected by leukapheresis, and PBMCs were isolated by Ficoll-Histopaque density gradient centrifugation and then cryopreserved in liquid nitrogen vapor phase. Purity and quantity of every magnetically sorted T cell population were checked by analytical flow cytometry. Genomic DNA was isolated from each sorted fraction and quantified by UV absorbance on a Nanodrop 2000c. TCR CDR3 regions were amplified from genomic DNA by multiplex PCR using the deep immunoSEQ assay. Extracted genomic DNA from each cell subset was distributed evenly across all wells of several immunoSEQ 96-well plates, and each plate was treated as a replicate. Each replicate PCR for sorted subsets received about 220 ng genomic DNA, equal to tens of thousands of T cell genomes. The purified libraries were quantified using a Qubit 3.0 fluorometer, sized with a Bioanalyzer 2100, and then quantified again using the KAPA Library Quantification kit. Each immunoSEQ 96-well plate was sequenced on its own single-read 150-cycle Illumina NextSeq 550 flow cell. Per the original workflow: Because the immunoSEQ output included only junctional sequences and no quality scores, the filtering could not be the same as the filtering used for full-length reads. To assign V/J genes and CDR3, sequences were annotated using PyIR, a Python wrapper for IgBLAST v1.9, with IMGT germline references. Any read was removed if the V/J assignment was weak (E-value above 1e-6), the CDR3 was missing, or the read contained stop codons, out-of-frame junctions, or ambiguous translated residues. V3J clonotypes were defined by identical inferred V gene, J gene, and CDR3 amino acid sequence. Percentage overlap between repertoires was computed as shared unique clonotypes divided by the size of the smaller repertoire. Repertoire richness was assessed with RTK rarefaction, the Chao1 estimator, and Recon v2.1 estimates of unobserved clonotypes. Generation probabilities for all TCRbeta clonotypes obtained by the gDNA method from several donors were computed using OLGA. Entries here come from immuneACCESS through TCRdb and include only in-frame sequences with V and J called. Some clones fail to appear in such tables; in the studies checked, an unresolved V gene covers under half of the shortfall, and the cause of the remainder is unknown. V and J calls and clone size follow that table, whereas D and trimming were derived from the DNA. This sample comprises 650,000 to 800,000 clones, roughly nine tenths of them detected only once. More than 20% of the sample comes from the top ten.

Recombination joined TRBV7-6 with TRBJ2-1; perhaps TRBD2 is the D gene, with 5 bases matching. The sample comprised naive CD8+ T cells sorted from blood. The cell subset or site label, read with the paper, signifies: CD45RA+CCR7+. The sequence derives from a man younger than 40 in good health. The nucleotide sequence is TGTGCCAGCAGCTTAGCGGGAGTACTCGATGAGCAGTTCTTC. It codes for CASSLAGVLDEQFF.